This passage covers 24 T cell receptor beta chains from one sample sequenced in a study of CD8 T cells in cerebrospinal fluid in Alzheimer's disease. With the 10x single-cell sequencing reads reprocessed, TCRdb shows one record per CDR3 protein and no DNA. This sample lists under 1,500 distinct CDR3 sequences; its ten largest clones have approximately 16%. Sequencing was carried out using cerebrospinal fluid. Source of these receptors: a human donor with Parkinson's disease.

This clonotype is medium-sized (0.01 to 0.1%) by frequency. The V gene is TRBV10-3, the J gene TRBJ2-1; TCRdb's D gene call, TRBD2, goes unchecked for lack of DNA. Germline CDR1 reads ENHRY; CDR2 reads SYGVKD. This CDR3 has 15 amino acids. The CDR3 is CANRPGTSGNNEQFF.

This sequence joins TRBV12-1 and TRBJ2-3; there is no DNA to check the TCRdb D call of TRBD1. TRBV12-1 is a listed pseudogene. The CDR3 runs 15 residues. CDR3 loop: CASNRGGQGTDTQYF.

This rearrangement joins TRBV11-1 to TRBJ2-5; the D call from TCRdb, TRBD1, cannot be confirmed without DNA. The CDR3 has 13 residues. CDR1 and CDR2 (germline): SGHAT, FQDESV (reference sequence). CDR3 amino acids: CASSLVREETQYF.

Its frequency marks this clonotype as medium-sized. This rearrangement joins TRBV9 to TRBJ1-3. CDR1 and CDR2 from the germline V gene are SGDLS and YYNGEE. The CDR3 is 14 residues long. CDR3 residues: CASSEGNSGNTIYF.

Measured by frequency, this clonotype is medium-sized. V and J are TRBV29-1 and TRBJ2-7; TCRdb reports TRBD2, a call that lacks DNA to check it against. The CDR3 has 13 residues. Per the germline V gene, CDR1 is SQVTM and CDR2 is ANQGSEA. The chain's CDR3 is CSARAGGQSVQYF.

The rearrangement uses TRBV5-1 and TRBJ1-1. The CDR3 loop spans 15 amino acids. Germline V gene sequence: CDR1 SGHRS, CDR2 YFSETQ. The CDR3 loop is CASSLVGQRGTEAFF. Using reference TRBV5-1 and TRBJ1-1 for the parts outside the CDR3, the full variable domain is KAGVTQTPRYLIKTRGQQVTLSCSPISGHRSVSWYQQTPGQGLQFLFEYFSETQRNKGNFPGRFSGRQFSNSRSEMNVSTLELGDSALYLCASSLVGQRGTEAFFGQGTRLTVV.

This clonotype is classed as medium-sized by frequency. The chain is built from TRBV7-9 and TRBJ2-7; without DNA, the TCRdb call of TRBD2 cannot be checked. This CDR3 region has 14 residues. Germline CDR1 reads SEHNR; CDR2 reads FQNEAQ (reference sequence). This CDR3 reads CASSQGLAGQEQYF.

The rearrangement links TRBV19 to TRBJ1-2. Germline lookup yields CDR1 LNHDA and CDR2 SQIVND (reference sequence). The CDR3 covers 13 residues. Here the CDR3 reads CASLGGSNYGYTF.

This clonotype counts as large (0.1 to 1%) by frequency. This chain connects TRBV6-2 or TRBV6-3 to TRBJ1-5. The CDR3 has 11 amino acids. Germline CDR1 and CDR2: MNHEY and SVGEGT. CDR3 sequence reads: CASSYRGPQHF.

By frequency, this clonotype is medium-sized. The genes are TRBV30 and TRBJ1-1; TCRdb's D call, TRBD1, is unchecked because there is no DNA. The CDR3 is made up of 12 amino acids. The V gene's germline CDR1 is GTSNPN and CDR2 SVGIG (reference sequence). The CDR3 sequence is CAGNRDSATAFF.

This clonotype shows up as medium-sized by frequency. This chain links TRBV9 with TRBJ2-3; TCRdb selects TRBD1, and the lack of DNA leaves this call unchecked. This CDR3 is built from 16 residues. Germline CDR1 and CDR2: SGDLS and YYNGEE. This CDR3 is CASSVVTGGGADTQYF.

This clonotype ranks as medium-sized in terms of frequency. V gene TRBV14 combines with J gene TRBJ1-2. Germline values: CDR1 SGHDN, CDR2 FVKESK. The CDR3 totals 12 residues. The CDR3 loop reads CASSHAVGGYTF.

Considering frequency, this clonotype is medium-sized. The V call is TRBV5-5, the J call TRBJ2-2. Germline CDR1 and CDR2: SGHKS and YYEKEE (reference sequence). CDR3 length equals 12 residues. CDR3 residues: CASSPWGGELFF.

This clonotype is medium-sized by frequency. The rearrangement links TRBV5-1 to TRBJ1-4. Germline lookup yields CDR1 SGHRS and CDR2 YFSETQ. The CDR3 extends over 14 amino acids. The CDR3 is CASSLGDSNEKLFF.

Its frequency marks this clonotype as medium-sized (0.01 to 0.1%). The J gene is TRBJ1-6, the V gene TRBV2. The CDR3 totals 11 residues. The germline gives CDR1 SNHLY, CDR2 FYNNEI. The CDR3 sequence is CASSGGSPLHF.

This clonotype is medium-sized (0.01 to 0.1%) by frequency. This CDR3 reads CASSLYGTEYQETQYF. The chain carries TRBV7-2 and TRBJ2-5; TCRdb lists TRBD1, though no DNA is available to test this call. CDR3 size: 16 residues. Germline V gives CDR1 SGHTA, CDR2 FQGNSA.

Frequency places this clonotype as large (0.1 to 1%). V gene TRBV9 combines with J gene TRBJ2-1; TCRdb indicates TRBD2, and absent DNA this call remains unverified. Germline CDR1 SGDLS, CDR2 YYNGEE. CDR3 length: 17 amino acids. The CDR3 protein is CASSASVLAGGHNEQFF.

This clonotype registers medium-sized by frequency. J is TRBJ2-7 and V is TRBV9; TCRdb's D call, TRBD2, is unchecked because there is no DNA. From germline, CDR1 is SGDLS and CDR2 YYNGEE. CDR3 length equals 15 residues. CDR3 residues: CASSPQAGGLREQYF. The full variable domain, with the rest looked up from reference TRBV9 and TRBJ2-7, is DSGVTQTPKHLITATGQRVTLRCSPRSGDLSVYWYQQSLDQGLQFLIQYYNGEERAKGNILERFSAQQFPDLHSELNLSSLELGDSALYFCASSPQAGGLREQYFGPGTRLTVT.

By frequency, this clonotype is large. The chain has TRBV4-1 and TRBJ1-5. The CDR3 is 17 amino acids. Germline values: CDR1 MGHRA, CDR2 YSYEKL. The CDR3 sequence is CASSRGGSGEGNQPQHF.

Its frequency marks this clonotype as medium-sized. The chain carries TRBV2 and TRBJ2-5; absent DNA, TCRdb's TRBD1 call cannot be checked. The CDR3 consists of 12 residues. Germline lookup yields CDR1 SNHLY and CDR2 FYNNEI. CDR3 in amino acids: CASSGDRETQYF.

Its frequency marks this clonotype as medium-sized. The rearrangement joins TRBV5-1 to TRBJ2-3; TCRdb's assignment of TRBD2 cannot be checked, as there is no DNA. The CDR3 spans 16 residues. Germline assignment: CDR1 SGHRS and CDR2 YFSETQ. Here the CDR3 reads CASSRRTSGSTDTQYF.

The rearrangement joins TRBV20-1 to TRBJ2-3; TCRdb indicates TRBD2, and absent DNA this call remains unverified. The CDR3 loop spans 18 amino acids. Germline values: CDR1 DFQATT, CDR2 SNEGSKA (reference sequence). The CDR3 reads CSASEGDSRGTSTDTQYF.

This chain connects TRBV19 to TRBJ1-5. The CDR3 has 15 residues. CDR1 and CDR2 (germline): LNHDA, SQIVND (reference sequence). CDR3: CASSPSFYSNQPQHF.

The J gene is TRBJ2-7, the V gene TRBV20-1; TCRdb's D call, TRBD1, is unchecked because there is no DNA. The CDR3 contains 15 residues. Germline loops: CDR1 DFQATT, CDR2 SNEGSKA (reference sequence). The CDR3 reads CSAGTGSWEPYEQYF.